The 7 T cell receptor beta chains listed next were all sequenced from one sample in a study of blood T cell repertoires in COVID-19. TCRdb keeps only in-frame clones here, not all; method: immunoSEQ multiplex PCR. The table shows about 250,000 clones, with 70% to 90% occurring only once. The specimen was PBMCs or T cells enriched from blood (not recorded which). The origin of the receptors is a man aged 18 to 35 who had recovered from COVID-19.

The V call is TRBV12-2, the J call TRBJ2-1; TRBD2 is the table's D call and was not checked against the DNA. TRBV12-2 is shown as a pseudogene. This CDR3 spans 18 amino acids. CDR3: CASRLGPSGYPIYNEQFF. The CDR3 bases are TGTGCAAGTCGCTTAGGCCCTAGCGGGTATCCCATCTACAATGAGCAGTTCTTC.

J is TRBJ1-5 and V is TRBV2; a weak D match, TRBD1 (6 bases). Trimming cost V 3 bases and J 6 bases, with 12 bases left between them. The V gene's germline CDR1 is SNHLY and CDR2 FYNNEI. The CDR3 has 14 amino acids. The CDR3 loop is CASSDVGAGQPQHF. CDR3 nucleotides: TGTGCCAGCAGTGACGTGGGGGCGGGTCAGCCCCAGCATTTT.

The rearrangement uses TRBV9 and TRBJ2-5, with D perhaps TRBD2 (6 bases). The V end was cut by 0 bases, the J end by 4 bases, with 16 bases between. The CDR3 is 16 amino acids. The germline V gene encodes CDR1 SGDLS and CDR2 YYNGEE. The CDR3 protein is CASSVGDSGERETQYF. The DNA for the CDR3 is TGTGCCAGCAGCGTAGGAGATAGCGGAGAAAGAGAGACCCAGTACTTC.

This chain joins TRBV4-1 and TRBJ2-7; 9 positions agree with TRBD1. This CDR3 comprises 16 residues. With 2 bases clipped from V and 1 base from J, the junction kept 6 bases outside the gene matches. Germline V lookup: CDR1 MGHRA, CDR2 YSYEKL. Written as DNA, the CDR3 is TGCGCCAGCAGCCAAAGCCGGGACAGGGCTTCCTACGAGCAGTACTTC. This gives the protein CASSQSRDRASYEQYF.

The rearrangement links TRBV7-2 to TRBJ1-3; D ambiguous. Germline-derived CDR1 and CDR2 are SGHTA and FQGNSA. This CDR3 has 14 amino acids. Deletions cut 5 bases from V and 0 bases from J, with 8 bases between. CDR3: CASSLGVSGNTIYF. The CDR3 DNA reads TGTGCCAGCAGCCTCGGAGTCTCTGGAAACACCATATATTTT. Complete variable domain (other parts from reference TRBV7-2 and TRBJ1-3): GAGVSQSPSNKVTEKGKDVELRCDPISGHTALYWYRQSLGQGLEFLIYFQGNSAPDKSGLPSDRFSAERTGGSVSTLTIQRTQQEDSAVYLCASSLGVSGNTIYFGEGSWLTVV.

This clone was observed once. The chain couples TRBV6-4 to TRBJ1-2, with 9 bases fitting TRBD1. The V and J ends lost 3 bases and 8 bases, in that order; junction bases with no gene match: 10. Germline lookup yields CDR1 MRHNA and CDR2 SNTAGT. The CDR3 runs to 15 residues. CDR3 in DNA: TGTGCCAGCAGTGAGCCCGGGACAGGGATAATCGGCTACACCTTC. It translates to CASSEPGTGIIGYTF.

The chain joins TRBV6-6 to TRBJ2-7, with TRBD2 matching over 11 bases. This CDR3 is 17 amino acids long. Trimming cost V 5 bases and J 2 bases; bases outside gene matches: 11. CDR1 and CDR2 (germline): MNHNY, SVGAGI (reference sequence). The CDR3 protein is CASSPKPTSGSAYEQYF. The CDR3 region has the DNA TGTGCCAGCAGTCCTAAACCTACTAGCGGGAGTGCCTACGAGCAGTACTTC.